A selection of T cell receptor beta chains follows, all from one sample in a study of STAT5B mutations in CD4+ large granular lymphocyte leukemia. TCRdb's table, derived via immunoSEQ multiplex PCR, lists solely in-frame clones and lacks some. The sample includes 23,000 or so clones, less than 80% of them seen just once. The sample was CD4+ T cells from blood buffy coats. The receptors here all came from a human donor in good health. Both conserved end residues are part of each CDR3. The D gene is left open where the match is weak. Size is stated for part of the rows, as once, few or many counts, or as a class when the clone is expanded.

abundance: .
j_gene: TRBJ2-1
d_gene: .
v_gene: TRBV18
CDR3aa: CASSPQGNEQFF
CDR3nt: TGTGCCAGCTCACCTCAGGGTAATGAGCAGTTCTTC

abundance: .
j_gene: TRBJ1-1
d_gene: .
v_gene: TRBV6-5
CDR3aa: CARGGNTEAFF
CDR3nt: TGTGCCCGGGGGGGGAACACTGAAGCTTTCTTT

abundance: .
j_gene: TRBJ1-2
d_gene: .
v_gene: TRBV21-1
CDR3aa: CASSKRGYGYTF
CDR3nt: TGTGCCAGCAGCAAAAGGGGCTATGGCTACACCTTC

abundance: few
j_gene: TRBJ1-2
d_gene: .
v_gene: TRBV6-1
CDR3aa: CASRSLPGEGYTF
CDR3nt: TGTGCCAGCAGATCCCTGCCAGGGGAAGGCTACACCTTC

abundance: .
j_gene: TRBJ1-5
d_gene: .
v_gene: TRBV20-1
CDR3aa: CSVGEQPQHF
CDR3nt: TGCAGTGTTGGAGAACAGCCCCAGCATTTT

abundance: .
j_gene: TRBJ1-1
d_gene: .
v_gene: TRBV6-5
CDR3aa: CASSQTKWNTEAFF
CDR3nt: TGTGCCAGCAGTCAGACAAAATGGAACACTGAAGCTTTCTTT

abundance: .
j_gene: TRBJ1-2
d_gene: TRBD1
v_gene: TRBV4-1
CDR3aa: CASSQGSGQGFYGYTF
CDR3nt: TGCGCCAGCAGCCAAGGGTCGGGACAGGGGTTCTATGGCTACACCTTC

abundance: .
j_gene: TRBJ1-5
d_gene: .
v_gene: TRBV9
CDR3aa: CASNGDGFSNQPQHF
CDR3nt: TGTGCCAGCAACGGAGACGGATTCAGCAATCAGCCCCAGCATTTT

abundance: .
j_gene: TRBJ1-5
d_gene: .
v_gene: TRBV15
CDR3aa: CATSRDGRGDQPQHF
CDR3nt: TGTGCCACCAGCAGAGATGGTAGAGGGGATCAGCCCCAGCATTTT

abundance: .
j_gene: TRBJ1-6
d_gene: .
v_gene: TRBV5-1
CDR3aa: CASSLELTSPLHF
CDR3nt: TGCGCCAGCAGCTTGGAGCTTACCTCACCCCTCCACTTT

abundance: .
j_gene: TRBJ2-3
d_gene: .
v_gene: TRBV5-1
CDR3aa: CASSLGLGTDTQYF
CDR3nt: TGCGCCAGCAGCTTGGGGCTCGGCACAGATACGCAGTATTTT

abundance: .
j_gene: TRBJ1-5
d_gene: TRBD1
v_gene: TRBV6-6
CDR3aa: CASRGQLSNQPQHF
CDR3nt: TGTGCCAGCAGGGGACAGCTTAGCAATCAGCCCCAGCATTTT

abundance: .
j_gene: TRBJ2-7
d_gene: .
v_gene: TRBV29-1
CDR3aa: CSVGGTSYEQYF
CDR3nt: TGCAGCGTTGGAGGCACCTCCTACGAGCAGTACTTC

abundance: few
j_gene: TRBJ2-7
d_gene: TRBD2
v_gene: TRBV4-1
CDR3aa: CASSHLQTSGGLEQYF
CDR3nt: TGCGCCAGCAGCCATCTTCAGACTAGCGGGGGACTCGAGCAGTACTTC

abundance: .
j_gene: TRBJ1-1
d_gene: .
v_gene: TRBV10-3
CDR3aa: CATWDIAMNTEAFF
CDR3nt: TGTGCCACCTGGGACATTGCTATGAACACTGAAGCTTTCTTT

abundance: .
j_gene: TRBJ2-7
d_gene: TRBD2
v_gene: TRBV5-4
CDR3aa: CASSLSGGSYEQYF
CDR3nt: TGTGCCAGCAGCTTGAGCGGGGGCTCCTACGAGCAGTACTTC

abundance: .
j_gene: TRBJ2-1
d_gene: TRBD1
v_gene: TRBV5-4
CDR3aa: CASSTDRGSYNEQFF
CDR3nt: TGTGCCAGCAGCACGGACAGGGGCTCCTACAATGAGCAGTTCTTC

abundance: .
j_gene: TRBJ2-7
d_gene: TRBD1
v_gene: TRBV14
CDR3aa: CASSPPGQPLYEQYF
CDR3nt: TGCGCCAGCAGCCCCCCGGGACAGCCCTTATACGAGCAGTACTTC

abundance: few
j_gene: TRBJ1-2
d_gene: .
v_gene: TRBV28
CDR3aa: CASSLMGVERYGYTF
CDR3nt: TGTGCCAGCAGTTTAATGGGTGTGGAAAGGTATGGCTACACCTTC

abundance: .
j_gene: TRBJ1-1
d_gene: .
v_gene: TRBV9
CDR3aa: CASSVDVYDSEAFF
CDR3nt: TGTGCCAGCAGCGTAGACGTTTATGACAGTGAAGCTTTCTTT

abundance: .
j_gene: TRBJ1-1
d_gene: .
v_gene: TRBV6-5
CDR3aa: CASSYGRDAGRAFF
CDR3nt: TGTGCCAGCAGTTACGGCCGGGACGCAGGAAGGGCTTTCTTT

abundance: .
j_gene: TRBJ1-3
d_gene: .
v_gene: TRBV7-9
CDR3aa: CASIPVAQGPGNTIYF
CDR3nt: TGTGCCAGCATCCCTGTGGCGCAGGGCCCAGGAAACACCATATATTTT